These 3 T cell receptor beta chains were all obtained from the same sample, sequenced in a study of Graves' ophthalmopathy and Graves' hyperthyroidism. RNA served as the template for amplifying TCR beta CDR3 regions. In the first round, RT-PCR was carried out with HTBI primers, and a multiplex PCR formed the second round. Each CDR3 protein is one row after TCRdb ran MiXCR on the multiplex PCR reads. Here the sample spans 650,000 to 900,000 distinct CDR3 sequences, roughly 40% being singletons. Sequenced sample: peripheral blood. These receptors all come from an adult man with Graves' ophthalmopathy.

The rearrangement joins TRBV20-1 to TRBJ2-7; no firm D call. The V end was cut by 0 bases, the J end by 2 bases, with 11 bases between. This CDR3 spans 14 amino acids. Per the germline V gene, CDR1 is DFQATT and CDR2 is SNEGSKA (reference sequence). The CDR3 region is CSARDPHRTYEQYF. The DNA for the CDR3 is TGCAGTGCTAGAGATCCTCACCGGACCTACGAGCAGTACTTC.

The V call is TRBV29-1, the J call TRBJ1-5, with 8 bases aligning to TRBD1. J gave up 5 bases and V 5 bases, and 8 bases lay outside the gene matches. Per germline, CDR1 SQVTM and CDR2 ANQGSEA. The CDR3 consists of 14 residues. The CDR3 region is CSVRVGQGYQPQHF. CDR3 nucleotides: TGCAGCGTTAGAGTAGGACAGGGATATCAGCCCCAGCATTTT.

CDR3 bases: TGTGCCACCAGCAGAGGGACAGCGGGAGCCAACGTCCTGACTTTC. The encoded protein is CATSRGTAGANVLTF. The rearrangement links TRBV15 to TRBJ2-6; TRBD2 is a possible D gene (7 bases). Deletions cut 1 base from V and 7 bases from J, with 11 bases between. The CDR3 spans 15 residues. The germline CDR1 and CDR2 sequences are LNHNV and YYDKDF (reference sequence).